This T cell receptor (beta chain) was documented in a study of control samples from healthy donors and cancer patients. This clone was recorded a few times. CDR3 size: 14 residues. Germline V gene sequence: CDR1 SNHLY, CDR2 FYNNEI. Trimming left V 5 bases short and J 11 bases short, with 19 bases between. Here immunoSEQ multiplex PCR was the method, and the copy in TCRdb shows in-frame clones only, minus some. The data show over 100,000 clones, over 75% seen once. The origin of this receptor is a human donor in good health. The donor label of this sample is uncertain. This chain uses TRBV2 with TRBJ1-5, with D maybe TRBD1 (5 bases). Sequencing was carried out using blood. CDR3: CASSKDSQYPAQHF. CDR3 coding DNA: TGTGCCAGCAGTAAAGACAGCCAGTATCCGGCCCAGCATTTT.